This TCR beta chain appears in the sequencing data of a study of cytomegalovirus exposure and HLA in healthy donors. There are a few counts of this clone. PCR used 60 Vbeta primers and 13 Jbeta primers. Data came from immunoSEQ multiplex PCR; TCRdb stores just in-frame clones and leaves some out. The repertoire holds about 120,000 clones, roughly a tenth seen once, with 4.5% to 5% in the top ten. This CDR3 comprises 13 residues. V gave up 8 bases and J gave up 8 bases; unmatched junction bases: 10. Looked up from germline, CDR1 is SQVTM and CDR2 is ANQGSEA. The chain couples TRBV29-1 to TRBJ1-1; TRBD1 matches at 11 bases. The receptor was isolated from a woman aged 18-35 years in good health and CMV-seropositive. The material sequenced was PBMCs. In nucleotides, the CDR3 is TGCAGCACCGGACAGGGGGCGAGGTCGGAAGCTTTCTTT. This sequence encodes CSTGQGARSEAFF.